These T cell receptor beta chains were read from a single sample in a study of PD-1 blockade in classical Hodgkin lymphoma. Profiled with immunoSEQ multiplex PCR; TCRdb holds only in-frame clones, not every one. The sample lists 90,000 to 100,000 clones, 81% occurring once. This specimen consisted of peripheral blood mononuclear cells (PBMCs), obtained before the second cycle of nivolumab. All receptors derive from a human donor with classical Hodgkin lymphoma. Both conserved end residues are part of each CDR3. The order of the fields is V gene, D gene, J gene, clone size, CDR3 protein, CDR3 DNA. A D gene is named only where the DNA matches it firmly. Clone size is shown for a subset of rows, as once, few, many or a class of expanded clone.

TRBV5-1	TRBD1	TRBJ2-7	once	CASSLVPGQGFYEQYF	TGCGCCAGCAGCTTGGTCCCGGGACAGGGGTTTTACGAGCAGTACTTC
TRBV18	TRBD1	TRBJ2-7	-	CASSPARQGVINEQYF	TGTGCCAGCTCACCGGCGAGGCAGGGGGTAATCAACGAGCAGTACTTC
TRBV7-8	-	TRBJ1-1	-	CASSSGVGYTEAFF	TGTGCCAGCAGCTCAGGGGTGGGGTACACTGAAGCTTTCTTT
TRBV11-3	-	TRBJ2-6	-	CASSPGVSGANVLTF	TGTGCCAGCAGCCCCGGAGTGTCTGGGGCCAACGTCCTGACTTTC
TRBV10-3	-	TRBJ2-7	-	CAISEQQDSPYEQYF	TGTGCCATCAGTGAGCAACAGGACAGTCCCTACGAGCAGTACTTC
TRBV11-2	TRBD2	TRBJ2-1	-	CASSFLTGGNYNEQFF	TGTGCCAGCAGCTTCCTTACGGGAGGAAACTACAATGAGCAGTTCTTC
TRBV7-6	-	TRBJ2-1	-	CASSFNAPRNEQFF	TGTGCCAGCAGCTTCAACGCCCCGAGAAATGAGCAGTTCTTC
TRBV4-3	-	TRBJ2-7	-	CASSQAVGGPRYEQYF	TGCGCCAGCAGCCAAGCAGTTGGCGGGCCACGCTACGAGCAGTACTTC
TRBV4-1	-	TRBJ2-6	-	CASSQPGAAGANVLTF	TGCGCCAGCAGCCAACCGGGGGCGGCCGGGGCCAACGTCCTGACTTTC
TRBV7-7	TRBD2	TRBJ2-2	-	CASSSGGSYGELFF	TGTGCCAGCAGCTCGGGAGGCAGCTACGGGGAGCTGTTTTTT
TRBV7-6	-	TRBJ2-7	-	CASSAGVSGSYEQYF	TGTGCCAGCAGCGCCGGGGTTAGCGGCTCCTACGAGCAGTACTTC
TRBV4-1	-	TRBJ2-7	-	CASSQPTGTYYEQYF	TGCGCCAGCAGCCAACCCACCGGGACGTACTACGAGCAGTACTTC
TRBV28	TRBD1	TRBJ1-5	-	CASSSRTGGHQPQHF	TGTGCCAGCAGTTCCAGGACAGGGGGCCATCAGCCCCAGCATTTT
TRBV19	TRBD1	TRBJ1-2	-	CASSPPDRPRGYTF	TGTGCCAGTAGTCCCCCGGACAGGCCACGAGGCTACACCTTC
TRBV5-5	-	TRBJ2-5	-	CASSLVLAIKGRETQYF	TGTGCCAGCAGCTTGGTACTAGCAATCAAAGGGAGGGAGACCCAGTACTTC
TRBV10-2	-	TRBJ2-7	-	CASSDIPGAPSSYEQYF	TGCGCCAGCAGTGATATTCCGGGAGCCCCGAGCTCCTACGAGCAGTACTTC
TRBV6-1	TRBD1	TRBJ1-5	-	CASLGQGAFQPQHF	TGTGCCAGCCTCGGACAGGGGGCTTTTCAGCCCCAGCATTTT
TRBV5-8	-	TRBJ1-2	once	CASSTRTVWDGYTF	TGTGCCAGCAGCACCCGGACAGTCTGGGATGGCTACACCTTC
TRBV28	TRBD1	TRBJ1-3	-	CASSRTGGAGNTIYF	TGTGCCAGCAGCCGAACAGGGGGCGCGGGAAACACCATATATTTT
TRBV28	-	TRBJ2-2	-	CASSYTGHANTGELFF	TGTGCCAGCAGTTACACAGGGCACGCGAACACCGGGGAGCTGTTTTTT
TRBV7-2	TRBD2	TRBJ2-2	few	CGSVASGRGTGELFF	TGTGGGTCGGTGGCTAGCGGGAGAGGCACCGGGGAGCTGTTTTTT
TRBV7-5	-	TRBJ2-7	-	CVRSLGTSPYEQYF	TGTGTCAGAAGCTTAGGGACATCCCCCTACGAGCAGTACTTC
TRBV25-1	-	TRBJ2-2	-	CASSEDTGFTGELFF	TGTGCCAGCAGTGAAGATACAGGGTTTACGGGGGAGCTGTTTTTT
TRBV7-6	-	TRBJ2-1	-	CASSSGRRNNEQFF	TGTGCCAGCAGCTCCGGACGGAGAAACAATGAGCAGTTCTTC
TRBV15	-	TRBJ1-3	-	CATSRADRVGTIYF	TGTGCCACCAGCAGAGCCGACCGCGTCGGGACCATATATTTT
TRBV28	TRBD2	TRBJ2-3	-	CASSLGGRADTQYF	TGTGCCAGCAGTTTAGGGGGGAGGGCAGATACGCAGTATTTT
TRBV28	TRBD2	TRBJ2-1	-	CASSRGLAGGAYNEQFF	TGTGCCAGCAGTCGCGGACTAGCGGGAGGGGCCTACAATGAGCAGTTCTTC
TRBV18	-	TRBJ2-3	large	CASSPPLGHTDTQYF	TGTGCCAGCTCACCACCACTCGGTCACACAGATACGCAGTATTTT
TRBV19	TRBD2	TRBJ2-7	-	CASAAGSGRLYEQYF	TGTGCCAGTGCGGCGGGGAGCGGGAGGCTCTACGAGCAGTACTTC
TRBV27	-	TRBJ1-5	-	CASSVTPVSNQPQHF	TGTGCCAGCAGTGTGACACCAGTTAGCAATCAGCCCCAGCATTTT
TRBV5-1	-	TRBJ2-7	once	CASSLTGKLYEQYF	TGCGCCAGCAGCTTGACGGGAAAATTATACGAGCAGTACTTC
TRBV4-2	TRBD2	TRBJ2-1	-	CASSRLGGSSYNEQFF	TGTGCCAGCAGCCGACTGGGCGGGAGCTCCTACAATGAGCAGTTCTTC
TRBV6-4	TRBD1	TRBJ2-3	-	CANGQGSTDTQYF	TGTGCCAATGGACAGGGTAGCACAGATACGCAGTATTTT
TRBV9	-	TRBJ2-1	once	CASSVALAKADNEQFF	TGTGCCAGCAGCGTAGCTCTAGCGAAGGCTGACAATGAGCAGTTCTTC
TRBV28	-	TRBJ1-3	-	CASSLGLGGGSGNTIYF	TGTGCCAGCAGTTTGGGGTTGGGGGGCGGCTCTGGAAACACCATATATTTT
TRBV5-1	TRBD1	TRBJ2-2	-	CASSSGTGMTGELFF	TGCGCCAGCAGCTCCGGGACAGGGATGACCGGGGAGCTGTTTTTT
TRBV28	-	TRBJ2-5	-	CASSLGGRDYGTQYF	TGTGCCAGCAGTTTAGGAGGACGGGATTACGGGACCCAGTACTTC
TRBV4-3	-	TRBJ2-6	-	CASSQGDGVLSSGANVLTF	TGCGCCAGCAGCCAGGGGGATGGGGTCCTGAGCTCTGGGGCCAACGTCCTGACTTTC
TRBV19	TRBD2	TRBJ2-7	-	CASSRLADTYEQYF	TGTGCCAGTAGTAGACTAGCGGACACCTACGAGCAGTACTTC
TRBV6-5	-	TRBJ1-2	-	CAGRSSSYGYTF	TGTGCCGGCAGGTCCTCTAGTTATGGCTACACCTTC
TRBV11-2	-	TRBJ2-7	-	CASSLGGRGQYF	TGTGCCAGCAGCTTAGGGGGGCGTGGGCAGTACTTC
TRBV13	TRBD1	TRBJ1-1	few	CASSWTGVRDTEAFF	TGTGCCAGCAGCTGGACAGGGGTGCGGGACACTGAAGCTTTCTTT
TRBV28	-	TRBJ1-2	once	CASSAPGAVVYGYTF	TGTGCCAGCAGTGCCCCGGGGGCGGTGGTCTATGGCTACACCTTC
TRBV6-5	-	TRBJ2-7	-	CASSRGPYEQYF	TGTGCCAGCAGTCGGGGACCATACGAGCAGTACTTC
TRBV28	-	TRBJ1-5	few	CASSLISSNQPQHF	TGTGCCAGCAGTTTAATCAGTAGCAATCAGCCCCAGCATTTT
TRBV10-1	-	TRBJ2-4	-	CASSDGGNIAKNIQYF	TGCGCCAGCAGTGATGGAGGGAATATAGCCAAAAACATTCAGTACTTC
TRBV10-3	-	TRBJ2-1	-	CAISEKSNNEQFF	TGTGCCATCAGTGAGAAAAGTAACAATGAGCAGTTCTTC
TRBV7-7	TRBD1	TRBJ2-1	-	CASSQDRGNEQFF	TGTGCCAGCAGCCAGGACAGGGGCAATGAGCAGTTCTTC